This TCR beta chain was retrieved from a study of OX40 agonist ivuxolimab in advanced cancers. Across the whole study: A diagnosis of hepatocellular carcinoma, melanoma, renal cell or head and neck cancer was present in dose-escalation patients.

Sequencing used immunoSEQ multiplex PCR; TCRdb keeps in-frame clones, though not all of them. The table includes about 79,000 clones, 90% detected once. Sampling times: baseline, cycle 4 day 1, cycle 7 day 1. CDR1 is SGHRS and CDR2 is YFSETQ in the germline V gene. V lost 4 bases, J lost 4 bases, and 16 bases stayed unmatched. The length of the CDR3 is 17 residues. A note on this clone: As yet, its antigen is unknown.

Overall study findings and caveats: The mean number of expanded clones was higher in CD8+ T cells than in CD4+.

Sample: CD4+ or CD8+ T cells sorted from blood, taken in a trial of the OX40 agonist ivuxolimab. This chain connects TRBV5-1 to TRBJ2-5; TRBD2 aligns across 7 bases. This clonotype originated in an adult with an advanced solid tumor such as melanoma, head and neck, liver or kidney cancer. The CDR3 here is CASSVGTSRDYLETQYF. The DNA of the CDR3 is TGCGCCAGCAGCGTCGGTACTTCTCGGGACTACTTAGAGACCCAGTACTTC.